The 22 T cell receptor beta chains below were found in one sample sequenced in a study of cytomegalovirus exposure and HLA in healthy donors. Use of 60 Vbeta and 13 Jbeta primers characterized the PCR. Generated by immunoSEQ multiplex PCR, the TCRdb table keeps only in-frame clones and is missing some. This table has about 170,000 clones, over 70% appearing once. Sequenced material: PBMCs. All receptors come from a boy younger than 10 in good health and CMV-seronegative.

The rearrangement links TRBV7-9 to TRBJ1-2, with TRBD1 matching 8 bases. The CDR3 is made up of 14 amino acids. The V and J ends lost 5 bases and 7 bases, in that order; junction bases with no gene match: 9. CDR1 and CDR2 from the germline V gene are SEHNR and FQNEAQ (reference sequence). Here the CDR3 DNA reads TGTGCCAGCAGCCGGCCATCAGGGGGCTCTGGCTACACCTTC. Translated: CASSRPSGGSGYTF.

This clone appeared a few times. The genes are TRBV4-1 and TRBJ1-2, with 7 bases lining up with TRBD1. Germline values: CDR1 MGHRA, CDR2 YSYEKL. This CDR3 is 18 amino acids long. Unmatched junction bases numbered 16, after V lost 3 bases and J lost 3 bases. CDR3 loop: CASSQERGRVGSDYGYTF. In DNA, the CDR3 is TGCGCCAGCAGCCAGGAAAGGGGGCGCGTAGGGTCTGACTATGGCTACACCTTC.

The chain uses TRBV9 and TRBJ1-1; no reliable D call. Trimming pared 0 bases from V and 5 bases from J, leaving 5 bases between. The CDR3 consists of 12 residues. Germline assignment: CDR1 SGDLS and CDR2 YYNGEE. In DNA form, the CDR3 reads TGTGCCAGCAGCGTAGGAGATACTGAAGCTTTCTTT. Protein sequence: CASSVGDTEAFF.

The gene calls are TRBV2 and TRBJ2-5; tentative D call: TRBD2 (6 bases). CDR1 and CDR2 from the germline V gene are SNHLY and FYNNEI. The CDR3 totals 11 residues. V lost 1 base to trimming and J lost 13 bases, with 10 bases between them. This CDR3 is CASSEGTGVYF. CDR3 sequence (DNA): TGTGCCAGCAGTGAAGGGACGGGGGTGTACTTC.

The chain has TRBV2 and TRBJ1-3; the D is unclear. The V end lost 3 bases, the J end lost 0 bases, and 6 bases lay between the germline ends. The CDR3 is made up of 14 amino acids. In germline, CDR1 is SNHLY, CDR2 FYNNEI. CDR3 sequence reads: CASSDENSGNTIYF. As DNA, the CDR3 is TGTGCCAGCAGTGACGAGAACTCTGGAAACACCATATATTTT.

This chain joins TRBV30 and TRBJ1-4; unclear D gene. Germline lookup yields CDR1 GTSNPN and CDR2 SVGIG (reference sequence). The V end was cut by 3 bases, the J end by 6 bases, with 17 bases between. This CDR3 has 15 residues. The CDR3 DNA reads TGTGCCTGGAGCATACCCGGTGGAGCGGATGAAAAACTGTTTTTT. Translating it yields CAWSIPGGADEKLFF.

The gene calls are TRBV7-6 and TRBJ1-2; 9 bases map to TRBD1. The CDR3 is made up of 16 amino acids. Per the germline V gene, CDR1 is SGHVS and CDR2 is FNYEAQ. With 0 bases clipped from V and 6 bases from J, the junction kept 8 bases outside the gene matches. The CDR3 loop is CASSLAYNRGQDGYTF. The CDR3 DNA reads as TGTGCCAGCAGCTTAGCCTATAACAGGGGGCAAGATGGCTACACCTTC.

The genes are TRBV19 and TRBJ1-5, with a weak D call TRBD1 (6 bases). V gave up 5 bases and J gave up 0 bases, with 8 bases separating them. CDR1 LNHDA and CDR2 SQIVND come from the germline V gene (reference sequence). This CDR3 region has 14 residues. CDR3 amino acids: CASSQGYSNQPQHF. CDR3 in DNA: TGTGCCAGTAGTCAGGGGTATAGCAATCAGCCCCAGCATTTT.

CDR3 loop: CASRERGARENTEAFF. As DNA, the CDR3 is TGTGCCAGTAGAGAGCGGGGGGCCCGGGAGAACACTGAAGCTTTCTTT. The chain recombines TRBV2 with TRBJ1-1, with D possibly matching TRBD1 (6 bases). This CDR3 comprises 16 residues. The germline gives CDR1 SNHLY, CDR2 FYNNEI. Trimming left V 9 bases short and J 1 base short, with 21 bases between.

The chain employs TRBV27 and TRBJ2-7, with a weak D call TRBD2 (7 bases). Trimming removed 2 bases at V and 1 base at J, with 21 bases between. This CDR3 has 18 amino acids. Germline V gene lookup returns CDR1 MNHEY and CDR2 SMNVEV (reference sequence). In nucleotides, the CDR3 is TGTGCCAGCAGTTTACGGGGTGGGAGGGGGTTGTTTTCCTACGAGCAGTACGTC. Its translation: CASSLRGGRGLFSYEQYV.

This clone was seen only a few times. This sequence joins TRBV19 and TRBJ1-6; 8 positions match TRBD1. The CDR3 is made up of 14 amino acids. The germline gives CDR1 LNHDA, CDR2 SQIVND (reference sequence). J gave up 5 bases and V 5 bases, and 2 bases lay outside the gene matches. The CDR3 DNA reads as TGTGCCAGTAGTGGACAGGGCAATAATTCACCCCTCCACTTT. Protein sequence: CASSGQGNNSPLHF.

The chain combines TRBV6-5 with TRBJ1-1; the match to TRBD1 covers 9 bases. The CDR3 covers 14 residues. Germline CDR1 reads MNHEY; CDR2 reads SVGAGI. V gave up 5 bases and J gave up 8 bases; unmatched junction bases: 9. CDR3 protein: CASSLRQGGPEAFF. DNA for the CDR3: TGTGCCAGCAGTCTCCGACAGGGGGGCCCCGAAGCTTTCTTT.

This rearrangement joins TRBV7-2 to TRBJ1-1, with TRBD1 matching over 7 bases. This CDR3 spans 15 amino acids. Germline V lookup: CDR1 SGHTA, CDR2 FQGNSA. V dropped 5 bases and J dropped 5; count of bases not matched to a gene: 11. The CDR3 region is CASSAPRGYGTEAFF. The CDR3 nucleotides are TGTGCCAGCAGCGCCCCCAGGGGGTATGGGACTGAAGCTTTCTTT. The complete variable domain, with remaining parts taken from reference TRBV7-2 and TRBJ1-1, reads GAGVSQSPSNKVTEKGKDVELRCDPISGHTALYWYRQSLGQGLEFLIYFQGNSAPDKSGLPSDRFSAERTGGSVSTLTIQRTQQEDSAVYLCASSAPRGYGTEAFFGQGTRLTVV.

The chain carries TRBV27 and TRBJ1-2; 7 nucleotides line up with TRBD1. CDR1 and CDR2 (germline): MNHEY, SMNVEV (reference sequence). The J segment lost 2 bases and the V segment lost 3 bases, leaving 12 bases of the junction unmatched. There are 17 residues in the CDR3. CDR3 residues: CASSFNRDRLANYGYTF. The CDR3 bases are TGTGCCAGCAGTTTTAATCGGGACAGACTTGCCAACTATGGCTACACCTTC.

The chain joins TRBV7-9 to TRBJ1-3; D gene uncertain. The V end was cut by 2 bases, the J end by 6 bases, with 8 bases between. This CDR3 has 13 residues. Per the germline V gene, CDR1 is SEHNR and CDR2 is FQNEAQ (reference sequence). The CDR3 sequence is CASSLSGINTIYF. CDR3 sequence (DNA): TGTGCCAGCAGCTTATCGGGGATAAACACCATATATTTT.

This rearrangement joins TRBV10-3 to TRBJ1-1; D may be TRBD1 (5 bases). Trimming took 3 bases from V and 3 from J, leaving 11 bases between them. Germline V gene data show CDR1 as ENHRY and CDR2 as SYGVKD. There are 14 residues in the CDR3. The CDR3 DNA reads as TGTGCCATCAGTGATCAGGGAGGGGACACTGAAGCTTTCTTT. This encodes CAISDQGGDTEAFF.

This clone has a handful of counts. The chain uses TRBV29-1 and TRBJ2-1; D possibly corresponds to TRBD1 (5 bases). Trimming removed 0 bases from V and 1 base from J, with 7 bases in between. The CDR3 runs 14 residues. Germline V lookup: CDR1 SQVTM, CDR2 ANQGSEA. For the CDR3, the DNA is TGCAGCGTTGAAGAACAGGATTCCTACAATGAGCAGTTCTTC. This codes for CSVEEQDSYNEQFF.

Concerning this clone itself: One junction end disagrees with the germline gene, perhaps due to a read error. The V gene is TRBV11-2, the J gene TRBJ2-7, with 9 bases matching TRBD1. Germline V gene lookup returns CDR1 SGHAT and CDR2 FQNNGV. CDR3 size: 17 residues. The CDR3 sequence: CASSSRRAGTGTYGQYF. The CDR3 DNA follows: TGTGCCAGCAGCTCCCGGAGGGCTGGGACAGGGACCTACGGGCAGTACTTC.

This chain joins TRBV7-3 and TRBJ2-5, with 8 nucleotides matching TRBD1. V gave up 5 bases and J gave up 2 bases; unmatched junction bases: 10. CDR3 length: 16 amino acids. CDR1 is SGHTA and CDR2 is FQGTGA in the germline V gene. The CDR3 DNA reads TGTGCCAGCAGCCCTTACCCCGACAGGGGACAAGAGACCCAGTACTTC. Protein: CASSPYPDRGQETQYF.

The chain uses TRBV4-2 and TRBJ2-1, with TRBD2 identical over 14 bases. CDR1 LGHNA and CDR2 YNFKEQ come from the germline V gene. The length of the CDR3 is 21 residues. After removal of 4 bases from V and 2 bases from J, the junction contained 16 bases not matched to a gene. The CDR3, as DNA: TGTGCCAGCAGCCCAGAACCCCGACTAGCGGGGGGGCCCCTAGCCTACAATGAGCAGTTCTTC. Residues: CASSPEPRLAGGPLAYNEQFF.

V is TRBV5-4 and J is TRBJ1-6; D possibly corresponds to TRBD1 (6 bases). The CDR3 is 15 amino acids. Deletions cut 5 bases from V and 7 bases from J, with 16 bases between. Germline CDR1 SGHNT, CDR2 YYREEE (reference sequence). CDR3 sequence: CASSQSTGSNSPLHF. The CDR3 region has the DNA TGTGCCAGCAGTCAATCCACAGGGTCAAATTCACCCCTCCACTTT.

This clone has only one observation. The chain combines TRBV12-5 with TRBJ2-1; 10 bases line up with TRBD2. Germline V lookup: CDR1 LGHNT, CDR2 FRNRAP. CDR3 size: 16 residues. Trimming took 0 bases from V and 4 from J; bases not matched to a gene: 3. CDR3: CASGLVAGGRYNEQFF. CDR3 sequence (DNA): TGTGCTAGTGGTTTGGTAGCGGGGGGGCGGTACAATGAGCAGTTCTTC.